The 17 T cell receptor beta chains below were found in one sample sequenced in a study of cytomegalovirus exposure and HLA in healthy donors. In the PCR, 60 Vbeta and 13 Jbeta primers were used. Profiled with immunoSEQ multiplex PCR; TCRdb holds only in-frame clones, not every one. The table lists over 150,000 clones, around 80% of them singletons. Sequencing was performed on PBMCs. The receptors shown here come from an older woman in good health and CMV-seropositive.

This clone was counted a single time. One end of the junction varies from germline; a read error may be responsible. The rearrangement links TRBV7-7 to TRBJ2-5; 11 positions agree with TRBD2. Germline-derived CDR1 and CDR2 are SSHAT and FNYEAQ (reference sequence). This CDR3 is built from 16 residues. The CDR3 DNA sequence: TGTGCTAGCAGTCCTAGATTGACTAGCGGGAAAGAGACCCAGTACTTC. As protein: CASSPRLTSGKETQYF.

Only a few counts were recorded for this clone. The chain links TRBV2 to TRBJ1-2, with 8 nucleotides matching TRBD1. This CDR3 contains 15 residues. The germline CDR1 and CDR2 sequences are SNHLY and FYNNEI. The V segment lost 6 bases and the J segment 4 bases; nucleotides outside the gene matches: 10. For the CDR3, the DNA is TGTGCCAGCAGCTTAACAGGGGGGAGTAGCTATGGCTACACCTTC. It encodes CASSLTGGSSYGYTF.

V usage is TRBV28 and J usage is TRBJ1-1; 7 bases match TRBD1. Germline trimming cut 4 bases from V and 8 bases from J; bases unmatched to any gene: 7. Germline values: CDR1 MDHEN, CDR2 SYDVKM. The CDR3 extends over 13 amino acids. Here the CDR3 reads CASSSQGVLEAFF. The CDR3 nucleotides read TGTGCCAGCAGTTCGCAGGGGGTGTTAGAAGCTTTCTTT.

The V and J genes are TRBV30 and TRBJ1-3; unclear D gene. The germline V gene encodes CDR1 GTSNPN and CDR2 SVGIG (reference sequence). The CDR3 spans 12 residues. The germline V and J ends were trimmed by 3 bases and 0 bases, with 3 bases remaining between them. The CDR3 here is CAWRASGNTIYF. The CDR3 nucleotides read TGTGCCTGGAGGGCCTCTGGAAACACCATATATTTT.

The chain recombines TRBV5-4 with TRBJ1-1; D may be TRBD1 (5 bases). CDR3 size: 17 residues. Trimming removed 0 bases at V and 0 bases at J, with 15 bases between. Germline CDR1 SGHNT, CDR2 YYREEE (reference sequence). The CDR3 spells CASSLVTERGLNTEAFF. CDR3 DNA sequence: TGTGCCAGCAGCTTGGTGACAGAAAGGGGCCTGAACACTGAAGCTTTCTTT.

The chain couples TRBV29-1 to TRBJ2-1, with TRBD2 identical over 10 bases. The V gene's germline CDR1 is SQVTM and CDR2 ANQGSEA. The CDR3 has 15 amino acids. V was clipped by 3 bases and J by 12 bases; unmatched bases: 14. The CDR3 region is CSVEGSGRPLYGQFF. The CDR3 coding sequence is TGCAGCGTTGAGGGTAGCGGGAGGCCTCTTTATGGGCAGTTCTTC.

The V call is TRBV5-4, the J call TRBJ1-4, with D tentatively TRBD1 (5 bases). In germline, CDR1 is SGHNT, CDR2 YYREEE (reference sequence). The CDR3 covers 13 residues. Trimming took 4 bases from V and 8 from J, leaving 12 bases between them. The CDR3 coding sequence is TGTGCCAGCAGCGCCCCGGGGGGAGAAAAACTGTTTTTT. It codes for CASSAPGGEKLFF.

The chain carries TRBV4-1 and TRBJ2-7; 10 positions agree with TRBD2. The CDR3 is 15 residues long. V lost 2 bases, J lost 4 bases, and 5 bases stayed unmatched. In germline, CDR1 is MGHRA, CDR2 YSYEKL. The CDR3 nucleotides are TGCGCCAGCAGCCAACTAGCGGGAGTCAAATACGAGCAGTACTTC. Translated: CASSQLAGVKYEQYF.

The CDR3 here is CASSANSGSSYEQYF. The DNA for the CDR3 is TGTGCCAGCAGTGCTAATAGCGGGAGTTCTTACGAGCAGTACTTC. The chain uses TRBV6-1 and TRBJ2-7, with 9 bases lining up with TRBD2. The CDR3 is 15 amino acids. With V trimmed by 4 bases and J by 4 bases, 8 bases remained unmatched. Germline loops: CDR1 MNHNS, CDR2 SASEGT.

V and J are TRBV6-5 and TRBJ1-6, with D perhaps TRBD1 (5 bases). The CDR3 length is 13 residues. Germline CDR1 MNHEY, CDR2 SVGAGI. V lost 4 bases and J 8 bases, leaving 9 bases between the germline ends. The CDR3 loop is CASSLGHHSPLHF. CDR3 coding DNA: TGTGCCAGCAGTTTAGGACACCATTCACCCCTCCACTTT.

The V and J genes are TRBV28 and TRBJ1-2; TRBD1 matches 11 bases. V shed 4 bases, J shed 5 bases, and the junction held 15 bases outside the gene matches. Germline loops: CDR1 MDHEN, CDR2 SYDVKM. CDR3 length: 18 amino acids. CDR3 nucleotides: TGTGCCAGCAGTTCAACACACCCACCGGGACAGGGGGAGTATGGCTACACCTTC. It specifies CASSSTHPPGQGEYGYTF.

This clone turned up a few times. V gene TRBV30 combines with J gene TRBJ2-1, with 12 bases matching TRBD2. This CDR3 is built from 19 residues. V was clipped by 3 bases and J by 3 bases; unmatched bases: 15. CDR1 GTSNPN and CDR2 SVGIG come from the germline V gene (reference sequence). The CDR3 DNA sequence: TGTGCCTGGAGCGAACTAGGTACTAGCGGGAGGAGAGTCTACAATGAGCAGTTCTTC. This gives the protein CAWSELGTSGRRVYNEQFF.

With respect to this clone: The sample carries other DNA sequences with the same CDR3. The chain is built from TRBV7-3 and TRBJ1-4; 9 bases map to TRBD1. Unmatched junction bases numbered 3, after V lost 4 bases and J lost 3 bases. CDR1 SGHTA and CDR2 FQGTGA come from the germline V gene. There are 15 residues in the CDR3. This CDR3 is CASSSYRGPNEKLFF. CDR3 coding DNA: TGTGCCAGCAGCTCCTACAGGGGGCCTAATGAAAAACTGTTTTTT.

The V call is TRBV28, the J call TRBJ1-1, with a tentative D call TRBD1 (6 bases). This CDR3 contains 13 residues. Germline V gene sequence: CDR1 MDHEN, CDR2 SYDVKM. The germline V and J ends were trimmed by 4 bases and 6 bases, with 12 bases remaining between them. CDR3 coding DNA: TGTGCCAGCAGTTCTACAGGGCAACCTGAAGCTTTCTTT. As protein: CASSSTGQPEAFF.

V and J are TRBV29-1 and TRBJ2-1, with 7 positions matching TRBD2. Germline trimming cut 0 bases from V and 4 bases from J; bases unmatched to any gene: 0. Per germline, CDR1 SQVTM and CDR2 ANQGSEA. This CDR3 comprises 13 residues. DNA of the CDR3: TGCAGCGTTGAAGAGGGAGGGTACAATGAGCAGTTCTTC. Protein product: CSVEEGGYNEQFF.

The DNA of the CDR3 is TGTGCCAGCTCACCCCCGGTAGGCTATACCTCGGGGGAGACCCAGTACTTC. It codes for CASSPPVGYTSGETQYF. The J gene is TRBJ2-5, the V gene TRBV18, with D perhaps TRBD2 (5 bases). Trimming stripped 3 bases from V and 5 bases from J, with 22 bases between. Germline CDR1 KGHSH, CDR2 LQKENI. The CDR3 contains 17 residues. The full variable domain, in which reference TRBV18 and TRBJ2-5 provide the parts outside the CDR3, is NAGVMQNPRHLVRRRGQEARLRCSPMKGHSHVYWYRQLPEEGLKFMVYLQKENIIDESGMPKERFSAEFPKEGPSILRIQQVVRGDSAAYFCASSPPVGYTSGETQYFGPGTRLLVL.

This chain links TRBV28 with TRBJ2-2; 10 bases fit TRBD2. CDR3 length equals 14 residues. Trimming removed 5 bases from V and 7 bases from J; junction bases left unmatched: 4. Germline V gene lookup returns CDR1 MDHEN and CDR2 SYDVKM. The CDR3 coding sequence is TGTGCCAGCAGTCCTCAGCGGGGGGGCGGGGAGCTGTTTTTT. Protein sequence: CASSPQRGGGELFF. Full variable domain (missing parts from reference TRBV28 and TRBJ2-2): DVKVTQSSRYLVKRTGEKVFLECVQDMDHENMFWYRQDPGLGLRLIYFSYDVKMKEKGDIPEGYSVSREKKERFSLILESASTNQTSMYLCASSPQRGGGELFFGEGSRLTVL.